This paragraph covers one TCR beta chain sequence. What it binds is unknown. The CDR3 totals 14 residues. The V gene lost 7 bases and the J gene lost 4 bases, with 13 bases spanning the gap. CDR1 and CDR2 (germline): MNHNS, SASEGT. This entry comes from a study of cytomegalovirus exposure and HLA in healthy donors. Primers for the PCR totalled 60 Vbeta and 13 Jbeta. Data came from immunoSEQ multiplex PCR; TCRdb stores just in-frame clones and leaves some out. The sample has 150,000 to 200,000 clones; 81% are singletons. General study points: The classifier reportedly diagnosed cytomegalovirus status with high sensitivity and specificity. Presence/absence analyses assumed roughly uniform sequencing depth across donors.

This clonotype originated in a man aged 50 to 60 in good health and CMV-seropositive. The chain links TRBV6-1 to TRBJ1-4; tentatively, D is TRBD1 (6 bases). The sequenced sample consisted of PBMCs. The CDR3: CASISGRGNEKLFF. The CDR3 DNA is TGTGCCAGCATATCCGGCAGGGGTAATGAAAAACTGTTTTTT.